Sequencing of this T cell receptor beta chain was carried out in a study of T cells in localized non-small cell lung cancer. Sequencing used immunoSEQ multiplex PCR; TCRdb keeps in-frame clones, though not all of them. The sample records just over 1,000 clones, approximately 30% being singletons. The study, taken as a whole, reports: Higher adjacent-lung clonality was associated with shorter survival. Adjacent uninvolved lung tissue had the highest T cell clonality, exceeding tumor. A median approximately 57 of the top 100 tumor clones appeared in adjacent lung.

This clone was found a few times. The antigen remains undetermined. Trimming cost V 8 bases and J 6 bases; bases outside gene matches: 7. The germline V gene encodes CDR1 MNHGY and CDR2 SAAAGT. This CDR3 has 14 residues. The chain combines TRBV6-8 with TRBJ2-3; 11 nucleotides agree with TRBD1. This clonotype originated in a woman aged 40-70 years with stage I squamous cell lung carcinoma. The sample was lung tumor tissue, taken before any cancer treatment. CDR3 in DNA: TGTGCCAGCCTCCCGGGACAGGGGGTGGATACGCAGTATTTT. It yields the protein CASLPGQGVDTQYF.